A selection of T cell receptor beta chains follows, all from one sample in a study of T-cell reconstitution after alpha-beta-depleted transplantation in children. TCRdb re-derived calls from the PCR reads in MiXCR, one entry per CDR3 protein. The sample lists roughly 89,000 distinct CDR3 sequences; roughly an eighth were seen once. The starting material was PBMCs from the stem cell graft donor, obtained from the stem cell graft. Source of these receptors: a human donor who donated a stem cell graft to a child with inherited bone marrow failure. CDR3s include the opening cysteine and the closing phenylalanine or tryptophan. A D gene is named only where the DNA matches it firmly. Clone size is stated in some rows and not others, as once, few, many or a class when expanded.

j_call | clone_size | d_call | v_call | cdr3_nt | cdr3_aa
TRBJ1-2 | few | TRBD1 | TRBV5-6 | TGTGCCAGCAGCTCCCAGGGGGGCTATGGCTACACCTTC | CASSSQGGYGYTF
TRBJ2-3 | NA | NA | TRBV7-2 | TGTGCCAGCAGCCGCAGGGGAACAGATACGCAGTATTTT | CASSRRGTDTQYF
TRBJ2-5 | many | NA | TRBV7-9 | TGTGCCACCCTGCGGGGATACCAAGAGACCCAGTACTTC | CATLRGYQETQYF
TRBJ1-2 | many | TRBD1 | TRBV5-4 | TGTGCCAGCAGCTCGGACAGGGAGTATGGCTACACCTTC | CASSSDREYGYTF
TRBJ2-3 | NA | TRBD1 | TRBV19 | TGTGCCAGCCGGGACAGTGGGGGAACAACGCAGTATTTT | CASRDSGGTTQYF
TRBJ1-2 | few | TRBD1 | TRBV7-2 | TGTGCCAGCAGCCGACAGGGCTATGGCTACACCTTC | CASSRQGYGYTF
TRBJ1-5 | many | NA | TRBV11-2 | TGTGCCAGCAGCTTAGACCCGGACGGCAATCAGCCCCAGCATTTT | CASSLDPDGNQPQHF
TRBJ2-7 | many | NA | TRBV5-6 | TGTGCCAGCAGCCTATTAAGCGGAACCTACGAGCAGTACTTC | CASSLLSGTYEQYF
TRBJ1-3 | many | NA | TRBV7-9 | TGTGCCAGCAGCTTGGGAATACAAAACACCATATATTTT | CASSLGIQNTIYF
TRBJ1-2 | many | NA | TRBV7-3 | TGTGCCAGCAGCTTAACTGGGGGCGCTGGCTATGGCTACACCTTC | CASSLTGGAGYGYTF
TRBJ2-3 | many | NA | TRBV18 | TGTGCCAGCTCACCACCGGCGGGCCCGGATACGCAGTATTTT | CASSPPAGPDTQYF
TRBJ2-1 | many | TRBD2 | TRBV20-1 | TGCGGGGGGGATAGCGGGAGGTCTGAGCAGTTCTTC | CGGDSGRSEQFF
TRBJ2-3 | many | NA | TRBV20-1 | TGCAGTGCTAGAAGGGGCGGGGGCACAGATACGCAGTATTTT | CSARRGGGTDTQYF
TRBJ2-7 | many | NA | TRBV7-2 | TGTGCCAGCAGCCCCCAGGGTGGAGGGACCTCCTACGAGCAGTACTTC | CASSPQGGGTSYEQYF
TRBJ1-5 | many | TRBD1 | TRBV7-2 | TGTGCCAGCAGCTTAGCGGAGACAGGGGGCGTTCAGCCCCAGCATTTT | CASSLAETGGVQPQHF
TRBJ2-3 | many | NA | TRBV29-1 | TGCAGCGTTTCGTGGGGCCCTAGCACAGATACGCAGTATTTT | CSVSWGPSTDTQYF
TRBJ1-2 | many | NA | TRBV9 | TGTGCCAGCAGCTTTGACGGGAACTCTAACTATGGCTACACCTTC | CASSFDGNSNYGYTF
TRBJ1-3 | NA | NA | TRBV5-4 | TGTGCCAGCAGCTTCGAGAGAGGGTTGTCTGGAAACACCATATATTTT | CASSFERGLSGNTIYF
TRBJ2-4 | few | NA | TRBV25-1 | TGTGCCAGCAGTGAATTAGCAGGGGTCCCTAACATTCAGTACTTC | CASSELAGVPNIQYF
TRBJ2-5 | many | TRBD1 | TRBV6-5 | TGTGCCAGCAGTTACTCGAGGGGGACAGCGTGGGGCGAGACCCAGTACTTC | CASSYSRGTAWGETQYF
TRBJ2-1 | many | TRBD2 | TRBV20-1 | TGCAGTGCTTCGGCGGGGGGGGACCCCCAACGTCCCTACAATGAGCAGTTCTTC | CSASAGGDPQRPYNEQFF
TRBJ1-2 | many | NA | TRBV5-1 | TGCGCCAGCAGCTTGGAAGGGTTTGGCTACACCTTC | CASSLEGFGYTF
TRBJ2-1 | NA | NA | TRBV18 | TGTGCCAGCTCACCCAATCCCACAGGGCCACAGTTCTTC | CASSPNPTGPQFF
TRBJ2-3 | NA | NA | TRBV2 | TGTGCCAGCAGTGAGCGTAGCACAGATACGCAGTATTTT | CASSERSTDTQYF
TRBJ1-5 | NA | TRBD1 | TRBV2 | TGTGCCAGCAGAACCACAGGGGGGCCCCAGCATTTT | CASRTTGGPQHF
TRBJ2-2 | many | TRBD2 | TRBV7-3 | TGTGCCAGCAGCTCAACGGGGGGAACCGGGGAGCTGTTTTTT | CASSSTGGTGELFF
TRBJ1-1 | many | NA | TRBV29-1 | TGCAGCGTTGAAGAAGAGGGGGACACTGAAGCTTTCTTT | CSVEEEGDTEAFF
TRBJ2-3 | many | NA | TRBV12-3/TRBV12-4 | TGTGCCAGCAGTTGGGGAGTAGGGGCGGCAGATACGCAGTATTTT | CASSWGVGAADTQYF
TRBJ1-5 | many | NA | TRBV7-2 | TGTGCCAGCAGCTTAGTCTCGACGGCCGCTAATCAGCCCCAGCATTTT | CASSLVSTAANQPQHF
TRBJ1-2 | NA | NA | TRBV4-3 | TGCGCCAGCAGCCGGGACGGGGCCTATGGCTACACCTTC | CASSRDGAYGYTF
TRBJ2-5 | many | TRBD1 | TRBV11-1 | TGTGCCAGCAGCCCCGGGACAGCGAATCAAGAGACCCAGTACTTC | CASSPGTANQETQYF
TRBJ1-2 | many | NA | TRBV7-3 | TGTGCCAGCAGCCCCGTGCCCAGCAACTATGGCTACACCTTC | CASSPVPSNYGYTF
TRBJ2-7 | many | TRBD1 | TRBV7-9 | TGTGCCAGCAGCTTCAACCGGGACAGGGGGACCTACGAGCAGTACTTC | CASSFNRDRGTYEQYF
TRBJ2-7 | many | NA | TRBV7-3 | TGTGCCAGCAGCTTAAGGCCAGGGACACCCTACGAGCAGTACTTC | CASSLRPGTPYEQYF
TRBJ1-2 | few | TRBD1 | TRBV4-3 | TGCGCCAGCAGCCAAGATACGGGACAGGGAACCGTTATTGGCTATGGCTACACCTTC | CASSQDTGQGTVIGYGYTF
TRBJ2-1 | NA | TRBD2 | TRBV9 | TGTGCCAGCAGCCGTGGTGGGCTAGCGGGGCTTAATGAGCAGTTCTTC | CASSRGGLAGLNEQFF
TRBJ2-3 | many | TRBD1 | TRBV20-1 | TGCAGTGCTAGAGGCAGGGACAGGGGGCTTAGGGATACGCAGTATTTT | CSARGRDRGLRDTQYF
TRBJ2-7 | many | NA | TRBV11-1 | TGTGCCACCGGTGGCCAGGGGACCTACGAGCAGTACTTC | CATGGQGTYEQYF
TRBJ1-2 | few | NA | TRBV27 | TGTGCCAGCGGCGGCGGAGGTTACTATGGCTACACCTTC | CASGGGGYYGYTF
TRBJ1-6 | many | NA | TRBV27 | TGTGCCAGCAGTCTGGACAGCGGCTCCTATAATTCACCCCTCCACTTT | CASSLDSGSYNSPLHF
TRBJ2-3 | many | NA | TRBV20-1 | TGCAGTGCTAGAGGCGGGGCAGGGGAGACAGATACGCAGTATTTT | CSARGGAGETDTQYF
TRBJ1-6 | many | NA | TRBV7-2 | TGTGCCAGCAGCTTACTTGGCCAACAGCAGAGTCCCCTCCACTTT | CASSLLGQQQSPLHF
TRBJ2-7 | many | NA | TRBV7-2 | TGTGCCAGCAGCTTATTTGAAGACGAGCAGTACTTC | CASSLFEDEQYF
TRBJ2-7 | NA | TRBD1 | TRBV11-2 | TGTGCCAGCAGCTGGACAGGGTTAGACTACGAGCAGTACTTC | CASSWTGLDYEQYF
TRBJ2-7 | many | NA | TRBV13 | TGTGCCAGCAGCTTAGCTTCATACACTGGCGAGCAGTACTTC | CASSLASYTGEQYF
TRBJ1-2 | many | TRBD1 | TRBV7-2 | TGTGCCAGCAGCTCCCGACAGGGGAGTAACTATGGCTACACCTTC | CASSSRQGSNYGYTF